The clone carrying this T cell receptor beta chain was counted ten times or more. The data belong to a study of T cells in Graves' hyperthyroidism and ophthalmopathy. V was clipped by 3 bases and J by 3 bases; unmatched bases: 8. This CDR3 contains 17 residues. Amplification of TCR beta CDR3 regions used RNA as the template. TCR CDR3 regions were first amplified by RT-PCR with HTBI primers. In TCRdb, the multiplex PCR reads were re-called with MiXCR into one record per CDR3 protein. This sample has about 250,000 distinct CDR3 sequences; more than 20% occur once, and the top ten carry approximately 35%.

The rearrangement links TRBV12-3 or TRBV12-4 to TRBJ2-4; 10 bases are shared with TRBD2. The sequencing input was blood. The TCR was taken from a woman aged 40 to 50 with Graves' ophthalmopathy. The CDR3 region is CASSLVGLAAFKNIQYF. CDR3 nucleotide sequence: TGTGCCAGCAGTTTGGTTGGACTAGCGGCCTTCAAAAACATTCAGTACTTC.